This entry concerns a single TCR beta chain. The antigen remains unidentified. This entry belongs to a study of shared clonotypes between healthy human individuals. Study background: A donor's plate count was three for CD4 naive and three for CD4 memory; CD8 naive had two and CD8 memory one.

Whole-study findings and limits: Only blood was sampled, and tissue TCR repertoires likely differ from blood ones.

CD8 cells classed as naive were CD45RO-negative and positively selected for CCR7, excluding terminally differentiated effector memory CD45RA+ cells. Caucasian adults living in Nashville, Tennessee, provided all samples. The trim removed 6 bases at V and 2 bases at J, leaving 5 bases unmatched. This CDR3 region has 14 residues. Germline CDR1 reads LNHDA; CDR2 reads SQIVND (reference sequence). Repertoires were generated with immunoSEQ multiplex PCR, while TCRdb's copy carries only in-frame clones and drops some. The sample has 2 million to 2.5 million clones, about 95% seen once. This TCR derives from a man younger than 35 in good health. The chain has TRBV19 and TRBJ2-7, with 9 bases matching TRBD2. Sequenced material: naive CD8+ T cells sorted from blood. CDR3 bases: TGTGCCAGTAGCCCCGGGACTAGCACCTACGAGCAGTACTTC. Amino acid sequence: CASSPGTSTYEQYF.